The next 23 T cell receptor beta chains were all read from a single sample in a study of control samples from healthy donors and cancer patients. Clones were sequenced by immunoSEQ multiplex PCR, and TCRdb holds only the in-frame ones, with some missing. The repertoire holds some 150,000 clones, with roughly 95% as singletons. Material for sequencing was blood. These TCRs come from a woman in her 30s in good health.

The chain uses TRBV2 and TRBJ2-1; tentatively, D is TRBD1 or TRBD2 (7 bases each). In germline, CDR1 is SNHLY, CDR2 FYNNEI. CDR3 size: 21 residues. V was trimmed by 6 bases and J by 0 bases, leaving 30 bases between them. The CDR3 nucleotides read TGTGCCAGCAGCAATGACCCAGGGGGGTTTGCGGGGGACAGCTCCTACAATGAGCAGTTCTTC. Amino acid sequence: CASSNDPGGFAGDSSYNEQFF.

This clone was observed a single time. V gene TRBV12-3 or TRBV12-4 combines with J gene TRBJ2-7; either TRBD1 or TRBD2 may supply D (5 bases each). Trimming took off 6 bases at V and 6 bases at J, with 12 bases between the two ends. There are 12 residues in the CDR3. CDR3 sequence reads: CASSVGPGEQYF. CDR3 sequence (DNA): TGTGCCAGCAGCGTGGGACCAGGCGAGCAGTACTTC.

The CDR3 bases are TGTGCCAGCAGCCACGACAGGGTAGTTGCCTATTTGGACTATGGCTACACCTTC. Translated, it gives CASSHDRVVAYLDYGYTF. The rearrangement links TRBV7-8 to TRBJ1-2; 7 nucleotides align to TRBD1. Germline values: CDR1 SGHVS, CDR2 FQNEAQ. V was clipped by 5 bases and J by 3 bases; unmatched bases: 18. This CDR3 region has 18 residues.

This clone was seen only once. This chain links TRBV18 with TRBJ2-2; D remains ambiguous. Germline CDR1 and CDR2: KGHSH and LQKENI. There are 13 residues in the CDR3. Between the trimmed V and J ends, which lost 5 bases and 5 bases, there was a span of 9 bases. CDR3 nucleotides: TGTGCCAGCTCATTGGTCCTAACCGGGGAGCTGTTTTTT. It yields the protein CASSLVLTGELFF.

This clone was observed once. One end of the junction varies from germline; a read error may be responsible. The CDR3 reads CASSQGRGSGANVLTF. As DNA, the CDR3 is TGCGCCAGCAGTCAAGGGAGAGGCTCTGGGGCCAACGTCCTGACTTTC. The chain employs TRBV4-1 and TRBJ2-6; the D gene is possibly TRBD2 (5 bases). The CDR3 has 16 amino acids. CDR1 is MGHRA, CDR2 YSYEKL, per germline.

This chain joins TRBV10-2 and TRBJ2-1; D uncertain. This CDR3 is built from 13 residues. The germline gives CDR1 WSHSY, CDR2 SAAADI. Trimming cost V 2 bases and J 6 bases, with 8 bases left between them. CDR3 nucleotides: TGCGCCAGCAGTGAGATGGGGATCAATGAGCAGTTCTTC. The encoded protein is CASSEMGINEQFF.

A single count supports this clone. V is TRBV12-3 or TRBV12-4 and J is TRBJ1-2; D not resolved. V was clipped by 9 bases and J by 8 bases, with 16 bases between them. The CDR3 spans 12 residues. The CDR3 here is CASRGGSYGYTF. For the CDR3, the DNA is TGTGCCAGTCGCGGTGGGTCTTACGGCTACACCTTC.

The chain combines TRBV10-3 with TRBJ2-3; D is uncertain. Trimming cost V 7 bases and J 3 bases, with 11 bases left between them. The V gene's germline CDR1 is ENHRY and CDR2 SYGVKD. The CDR3 extends over 13 amino acids. The CDR3 sequence is CAITRSLTDTQYF. CDR3 sequence (DNA): TGTGCCATCACCCGGAGCCTTACAGATACGCAGTATTTT.

The chain recombines TRBV19 with TRBJ2-7; 8 bases fit TRBD2. The CDR3 has 15 residues. The trim removed 3 bases at V and 0 bases at J, leaving 4 bases unmatched. The germline V gene has CDR1 LNHDA and CDR2 SQIVND (reference sequence). The CDR3 coding sequence is TGTGCCAGTAGTATCCGGCTAGCGGGCTCCTACGAGCAGTACTTC. This encodes CASSIRLAGSYEQYF. Full variable domain (remainder filled in from reference TRBV19 and TRBJ2-7): DGGITQSPKYLFRKEGQNVTLSCEQNLNHDAMYWYRQDPGQGLRLIYYSQIVNDFQKGDIAEGYSVSREKKESFPLTVTSAQKNPTAFYLCASSIRLAGSYEQYFGPGTRLTVT.

The genes are TRBV12-3 or TRBV12-4 and TRBJ1-1; D unresolved. The CDR3 consists of 9 residues. The V gene lost 3 bases and the J gene lost 10 bases, with 3 bases spanning the gap. CDR3 residues: CASSFPAFF. The DNA for the CDR3 is TGTGCCAGCAGTTTCCCAGCTTTCTTT.

This clone appeared once. The V call is TRBV14, the J call TRBJ2-5, with D possibly matching TRBD1 (6 bases). The V and J ends lost 1 base and 2 bases respectively, with 23 bases between them. The CDR3 is made up of 19 amino acids. CDR1 is SGHDN and CDR2 is FVKESK in the germline V gene. The CDR3 here is CASSQALGTNSALQETQYF. The CDR3 DNA is TGTGCCAGCAGCCAAGCCCTCGGGACAAATTCCGCATTACAAGAGACCCAGTACTTC.

The chain couples TRBV5-4 to TRBJ2-1, with 8 bases matching TRBD2. Losses at the gene ends were 4 bases for V and 6 bases for J; bases not matched to a gene: 12. Germline values: CDR1 SGHNT, CDR2 YYREEE (reference sequence). The length of the CDR3 is 16 residues. For the CDR3, the DNA is TGTGCCAGCAGCAAAGTACCAGCGGGAGTTCTCAATGAGCAGTTCTTC. It codes for CASSKVPAGVLNEQFF.

This chain joins TRBV5-1 and TRBJ2-3; TRBD2 agrees at 9 bases. This CDR3 spans 14 amino acids. Germline CDR1 is SGHRS and CDR2 is YFSETQ. J lost 5 bases, V lost 4 bases, and 5 bases had no gene match. The CDR3 DNA is TGCGCCAGCAGCGCGGTGACTAGCGGAGATACGCAGTATTTT. Its translation: CASSAVTSGDTQYF.

This clone appeared a few times. This rearrangement joins TRBV11-2 to TRBJ2-6; possible D gene TRBD1, 6 bases. Per germline, CDR1 SGHAT and CDR2 FQNNGV. Trimming cost V 5 bases and J 4 bases, with 18 bases left between them. CDR3 size: 17 residues. The CDR3 here is CASSILQGTAGANVLTF. CDR3 coding DNA: TGTGCCAGCAGCATCCTACAGGGTACGGCCGGGGCCAACGTCCTGACTTTC.

The J gene is TRBJ2-1, the V gene TRBV29-1; no firm D call. Germline lookup yields CDR1 SQVTM and CDR2 ANQGSEA. Trimming removed 4 bases from V and 3 bases from J, with 4 bases in between. The CDR3 totals 11 residues. The CDR3 loop is CSVVGYNEQFF. For the CDR3, the DNA is TGCAGCGTTGTAGGCTACAATGAGCAGTTCTTC.

The rearrangement uses TRBV6-6 and TRBJ1-4; D ambiguous. V lost 2 bases and J lost 8, with 12 bases in between. The germline V gene has CDR1 MNHNY and CDR2 SVGAGI (reference sequence). This CDR3 is built from 14 residues. CDR3 sequence reads: CASSYTSAEEKLFF. In nucleotides, the CDR3 is TGTGCCAGCAGTTACACCAGTGCGGAGGAAAAACTGTTTTTT.

The chain recombines TRBV6-5 with TRBJ1-4; D is unclear. With 4 bases removed from V and 8 bases from J, the gap between germline ends came to 17 bases. CDR3 length: 15 residues. Germline CDR1 is MNHEY and CDR2 is SVGAGI. The CDR3 coding sequence is TGTGCCAGCAGTTTTGGCAGTTCCAACCCAGAAAAACTGTTTTTT. Translated: CASSFGSSNPEKLFF.

This clone appeared once. The chain is built from TRBV11-3 and TRBJ2-2; TRBD2 is a possible D gene (5 bases). CDR3 length: 16 residues. CDR1 and CDR2 (germline): SGHNT, YENEEA. Trimming shortened V by 0 bases and J by 2 bases, and 10 bases separated the two germline ends. The CDR3 DNA follows: TGTGCCAGCAGCTTAGACGGCGGGTCTAACACCGGGGAGCTGTTTTTT. Translating gives CASSLDGGSNTGELFF.

J is TRBJ2-3 and V is TRBV19; TRBD2 is a possible D gene (5 bases). Trimming took off 4 bases at V and 5 bases at J, with 10 bases between the two ends. Germline V lookup: CDR1 LNHDA, CDR2 SQIVND (reference sequence). CDR3 length equals 13 residues. CDR3 sequence reads: CASSKREGDTQYF. The CDR3 coding sequence is TGTGCCAGTAGTAAGAGAGAGGGAGATACGCAGTATTTT.

The chain uses TRBV6-5 and TRBJ1-4, with TRBD1 matching over 8 bases. This CDR3 contains 13 residues. Germline V gene data show CDR1 as MNHEY and CDR2 as SVGAGI. The V segment lost 6 bases and the J segment 5 bases; nucleotides outside the gene matches: 2. This CDR3 reads CASRTGENEKLFF. Here the CDR3 DNA reads TGTGCCAGCAGGACAGGGGAAAATGAAAAACTGTTTTTT.

The rearrangement uses TRBV3-1 (or the pseudogene TRBV3-2) and TRBJ1-2; no firm D call. Germline assignment: CDR1 LGHDT and CDR2 YNNKEL (reference sequence). The germline V and J ends were trimmed by 2 bases and 5 bases, with 15 bases remaining between them. The CDR3 has 15 amino acids. DNA of the CDR3: TGTGCCAGCAGCCAACTCCTAGGAGGTTTTTATGGCTACACCTTC. It specifies CASSQLLGGFYGYTF.

V gene TRBV24-1 combines with J gene TRBJ2-3, with a weak D call TRBD2 (5 bases). This CDR3 comprises 15 residues. Germline assignment: CDR1 KGHDR and CDR2 SFDVKD. V was clipped by 3 bases and J by 4 bases, with 13 bases between them. For the CDR3, the DNA is TGTGCCACCAGTGATAAAGGGAGTCAGGCAGATACGCAGTATTTT. Protein sequence: CATSDKGSQADTQYF.

The genes are TRBV5-1 and TRBJ2-1; 9 nucleotides agree with TRBD2. The germline V gene encodes CDR1 SGHRS and CDR2 YFSETQ. The CDR3 extends over 14 amino acids. The CDR3 DNA follows: TGCCTCTCAGCGGGGGGCCTATTAGTTAATGAGCAGTTCTTC. Protein: CLSAGGLLVNEQFF.